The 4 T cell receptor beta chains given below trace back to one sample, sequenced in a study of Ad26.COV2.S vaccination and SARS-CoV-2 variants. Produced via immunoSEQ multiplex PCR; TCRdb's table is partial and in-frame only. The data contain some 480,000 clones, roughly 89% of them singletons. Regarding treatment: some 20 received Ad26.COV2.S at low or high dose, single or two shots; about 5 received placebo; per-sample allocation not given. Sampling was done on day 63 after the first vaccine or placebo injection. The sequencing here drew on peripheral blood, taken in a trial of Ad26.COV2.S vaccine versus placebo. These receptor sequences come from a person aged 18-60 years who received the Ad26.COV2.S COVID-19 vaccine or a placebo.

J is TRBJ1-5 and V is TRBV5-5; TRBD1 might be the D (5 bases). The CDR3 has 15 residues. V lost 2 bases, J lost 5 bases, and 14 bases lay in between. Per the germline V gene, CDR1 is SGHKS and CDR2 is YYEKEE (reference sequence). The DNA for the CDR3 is TGTGCCAGCAGCTTCGATGGGGGTTACTATCAGCCCCAGCATTTT. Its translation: CASSFDGGYYQPQHF.

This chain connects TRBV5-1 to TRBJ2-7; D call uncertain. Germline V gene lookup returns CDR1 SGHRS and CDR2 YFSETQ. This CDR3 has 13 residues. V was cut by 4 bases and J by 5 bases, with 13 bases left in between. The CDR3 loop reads CASSPVMSNEQYF. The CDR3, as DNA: TGCGCCAGCAGCCCGGTGATGAGCAACGAGCAGTACTTC.

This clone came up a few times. CDR3 in amino acids: CASSEAGAANQPQHF. CDR3 in DNA: TGTGCCAGCAGTGAAGCGGGGGCAGCCAATCAGCCCCAGCATTTT. This rearrangement joins TRBV6-1 to TRBJ1-5; D possibly corresponds to TRBD1 (6 bases). This CDR3 has 15 residues. The V gene's germline CDR1 is MNHNS and CDR2 SASEGT. Deletions cut 0 bases from V and 3 bases from J, with 9 bases between.

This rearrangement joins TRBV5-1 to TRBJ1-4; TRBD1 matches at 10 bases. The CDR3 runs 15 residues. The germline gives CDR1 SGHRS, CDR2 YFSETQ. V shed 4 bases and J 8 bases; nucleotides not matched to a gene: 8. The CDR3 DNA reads TGCGCCAGCAGCAGGGGGGACAGGGGTGAGGAAAAACTGTTTTTT. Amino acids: CASSRGDRGEEKLFF.